This TCR beta chain stems from a study of shared clonotypes between healthy human individuals. Profiled with immunoSEQ multiplex PCR; TCRdb holds only in-frame clones, not every one. This sample has 2 million to 3 million clones, with more than 90% found just once. This clone turned up a few times. Other DNA variants within this sample encode the same CDR3. Between the trimmed V and J ends, which lost 0 bases and 2 bases, there was a span of 4 bases. The CDR3 spans 13 residues. CDR1 ENHRY and CDR2 SYGVKD come from the germline V gene. This sequence originates from a man aged 18 to 29 in good health. The V call is TRBV10-3, the J call TRBJ1-1, with D uncertain. The sample taken for sequencing was naive CD4+ T cells sorted from blood. Subset defined: CD45RA+ positively selected. CDR3 nucleotide sequence: TGTGCCATCAGTGAGTCTGTCAACACTGAAGCTTTCTTT. Translating it yields CAISESVNTEAFF.